This T cell receptor beta chain was retrieved from a study of T cells in Graves' hyperthyroidism and ophthalmopathy. The investigators amplified TCR beta CDR3 regions from RNA transcripts. The primer set for the first-round RT-PCR of the TCR CDR3 was HTBI. TCRdb ran MiXCR on the multiplex PCR reads and lists one entry per CDR3 protein. The data hold approximately 720,000 distinct CDR3 sequences, with under 20% observed a single time. General study findings and limits: Ophthalmopathy prediction by the model preceded onset by a median 6.5 months.

This clonotype has just a few counts. Its specificity is unknown. The study left out patients who had uncontrolled infection, other autoimmune disease, pregnancy or lactation. Thyroid ultrasound, orbital computed tomography, clinical symptoms, and serum thyroxine and TRAb underpinned diagnoses. From 8.5 to 10 ml of fresh peripheral blood, PBMCs were isolated. Trimming removed 5 bases at V and 4 bases at J, with 14 bases between. Per the germline V gene, CDR1 is SGHAT and CDR2 is FQNNGV. This CDR3 spans 14 amino acids. The receptor comes from a woman between 45 and 60 years old with Graves' hyperthyroidism that later progressed to Graves' ophthalmopathy. This rearrangement joins TRBV11-2 to TRBJ1-1; possible D gene TRBD1, 6 bases. The sample comprised blood. CDR3 DNA: TGTGCCAGCAGCGGTGGGGGGCCTAGCACTGAAGCTTTCTTT. Protein: CASSGGGPSTEAFF.